Described below is a single TCR beta chain sequence and its context. Its antigen is still unknown. The record has no base qualities; no much larger clone is one base away. The CDR3 goes from the cysteine to the phenylalanine over 16 residues. The entry retains the CDR3 DNA only, 48 bases that are in frame from base 1. The germline V gene encodes CDR1 MGHRA and CDR2 YSYEKL. Trimming takes 5 bases off V and 6 bases off J; junction bases not matched to a gene: 6. The cohort was made up of roughly 670 healthy bone marrow donors. Cohort members were all nominally healthy when sampled, although unrecorded immune exposures were likely present. The donor tested CMV seropositive and was one of the 289 seropositive cohort members. Every donor gave a peripheral blood sample, and the peripheral blood mononuclear cells from that sample were used for TCR beta sequencing. The Qiagen DNeasy Blood Extraction Kit was used to extract genomic DNA from the blood cell samples.

Libraries were built with the immunoSEQ multiplex PCR assay. A mixture of 60 forward primers for TCR Vbeta segments and 13 reverse primers for TCR Jbeta segments was used in the multiplex PCR. The CDR3 region of rearranged TCR beta genes was amplified from genomic DNA by a multiplex PCR assay. The amplified TCR beta libraries were sequenced on the Illumina HiSeq System as 87-base-pair reads. In the paper's pipeline: A later analysis counted about 80 million unique TCR beta chains across the 550 to 700 repertoires, and roughly 9.9 million of these chains were shared by at least two donors. Raw reads were error-corrected and collapsed into unique sequences with a nearest-neighbor algorithm that merged closely related sequences to remove PCR and sequencing errors. Alignment of CDR3 sequences to IMGT reference sequences was used to assign V, D and J gene segments. For a sequence to be retained, a match of at least six nucleotides to both a V gene segment and a J gene segment was required. A rearrangement was called productive if the CDR3 had no stop codons and remained in frame with V and J, and every other rearrangement was called non-productive. Following IMGT convention, CDR3 was defined as the stretch from the second conserved V-encoded cysteine up to the conserved J-encoded phenylalanine. In an earlier analysis of approximately 590 of the donors, sequences lacking an unambiguous match to a single V gene segment were excluded. In an earlier analysis of several hundred of the donors, V segments were called functional above 56.7% productive rearrangements and were called segregating when the between-donor standard deviation exceeded 5%. A statistical classification framework was developed to diagnose cytomegalovirus status using the catalog of TCR beta chain sequences. In a later analysis, V and J genes were assigned by comparing TCR nucleotide sequences against IMGT/GENE-DB human TR gene sequences. Using the TCRdist pipeline, a later analysis assigned CDR3 sequences along with most-parsimonious VDJ recombination scenarios. In a later analysis, each TCR beta chain was defined by its CDR3 amino acid sequence together with its V-gene family, and reads lacking a unique V-gene family were excluded. To address suspected cross-contamination and a sequencing artifact, a later analysis removed approximately 590 highly shared, low-generation-probability nucleotide sequences. For each public chain, a later analysis derived a clonal expansion index from normalized ranks of inferred template counts within each repertoire. Generation probabilities in a later analysis came from a VDJ recombination model fitted to out-of-frame rearrangements, and those results were checked against IGoR. In a later analysis, TCR-TCR, TCR-HLA and TCR-CMV co-occurrence was scored with hypergeometric tests, and a repertoire-size bias correction was applied to TCR pairs. A later analysis estimated false discovery rates by permuting HLA or CMV assignments 20 times. A later analysis grouped co-occurring TCRs with DBSCAN, adding TCRdist sequence similarity when clustering within HLA-allele-positive subsets. Repertoires with fewer than 30,000 or more than 120,000 public chains were left out of co-occurrence clustering, as were about 5 repertoires with anomalous nucleotide sharing. TCRdb took over this immuneACCESS table, retaining in-frame rearrangements with V and J assigned. Such tables are incomplete; in checked studies, under half of the missing clones stem from an unresolved V gene, and the remainder is unexplained. V and J calls and clone size are copied from that table; D and trimming were computed from the DNA. The sample includes around 130,000 clones, with roughly 63% observed a single time. The top ten clones comprise 1.6% of the sample.

The source of the sample is a study of cytomegalovirus exposure and HLA in healthy donors (dated by TCRdb to about 2017). Context from the whole study: An earlier analysis of approximately 640 of the donors reported 250 to 300 Gb of sequence data and roughly 110 million unique TCR beta sequences from about 200 million T cells. An early release covering just under 650 HLA-typed donors comprised 250 to 350 gigabases of sequencing data and tens of millions of unique TCR sequences. Among the roughly 400 genotyped donors, around 81% belonged to the genetic ancestry cluster associated with self-reported Caucasian donors. The study aimed to test whether signatures of past pathogen exposure could be identified by cataloging public T cell receptors. The study used immunosequencing to profile the T cell repertoires of 666 subjects and linked those repertoires to cytomegalovirus serostatus. Along with the approximately 620-subject first cohort, a separate validation cohort of about 110 different subjects was used. The study combined high-throughput TCR immunosequencing, statistical association of individual TCRs with disease status, and machine learning to predict cytomegalovirus infection status. In a later analysis, previously published TCR beta repertoires from some 640 donors were re-analyzed and high-resolution HLA genotyping was added so that TCR occurrence patterns could be studied. Rather than drawing on any new phenotypic data, the later analysis identified candidate immune exposures from TCR beta sequences and the way those sequences occurred across donors. To decide whether each TCR beta V gene segment behaved as functional or pseudogenic, an earlier analysis of some 540 of the donors relied on high-throughput TCR beta sequencing. Donor age, sex, ethnicity and CMV serostatus were collected together with the repertoire data. A later genetic analysis used genome-wide SNP genotypes for about 55% of the 666 donors, treating that subset as a discovery cohort. All discovery cohort repertoires had been generated on a single sequencing platform. Both class I and class II loci were covered by HLA typing, at four-digit resolution. Typing coverage differed by locus: A, B, C, DRB1 and DQB1 were typed in about 629-630 donors, DQA1 in approximately 520, DPA1 in some 570, and DPB1 in 450 to 490. A handful of DR-DQ haplotypes were handled as single units for association and clustering because linkage in the cohort was strong. Among 398 genotyped donors of the cohort, an average of around 220,000 unique TCR beta nucleotide sequences was sequenced per donor, of which about 18% were non-productive. Overall results and qualifications from the work: It was suggested by the authors that the approach could potentially be generalized to other disease states and immunological phenotypes. A further reported finding was that TCR beta sequences accurately predicted the HLA-A and HLA-B alleles for most subjects in the first cohort. Only TCR beta chains were sequenced in this cohort, and the absence of alpha or paired-chain data limited detectable features. Broadly in line with IMGT annotations, most TCR beta V segments showed up in productive rearrangements about 87% or about 30% of the time in an earlier analysis of around 550 of the donors. According to a later analysis, TCR association rates differed among HLA loci, with DRB1 alleles showing the most associated TCRs and HLA-C alleles showing the fewest. Presence/absence analyses assumed roughly uniform sequencing depth across donors, an assumption that may not hold. Some IMGT-functional V segments, including TRBV6-2 and TRBV6-3, could not be distinguished by the 87-base-pair reads and were therefore excluded. A later genetic analysis associated a missense DCLRE1C variant with V-gene and J-gene trimming of TCR beta chains, and an independent cohort replicated the association. In a later analysis, some 18,000 TCR beta sequences were associated with specific HLA alleles at a false discovery rate of 0.05. Three of the identified cytomegalovirus-associated TCR beta chains were confirmed in vitro to be specific for cytomegalovirus antigens. The earlier analysis of fewer than 750 of the donors excluded roughly 17 rarely observed V segments, including chromosome 9 orphons, because counts were too low. Several of the top co-occurrence clusters appeared to be linked to parvovirus B19, influenza, CMV and Epstein-Barr virus, according to a later analysis. According to a later analysis, most CMV-associated TCR beta chains appeared to be HLA-restricted, and the HLA associations seemed to be driven largely by CMV exposure. Cytomegalovirus status was reported to be diagnosed by the classifier with high specificity and sensitivity in both the original and validation cohorts. Assigning TCR associations to individual alleles was difficult when HLA alleles, especially DR and DQ, strongly co-occurred. A cluster of highly shared sequence variants was judged likely to represent a technical artifact of the sequencing pipeline. Compared with the 666-donor mean, donors in an Asian-associated ancestry cluster had fewer N-insertions in productive TCRs, according to a later genetic analysis. Linkage disequilibrium might explain the correlated functional status among segregating V segments, but an unknown experimental factor could not be excluded. A later analysis found that HLA-associated TCR beta chains were more clonally expanded and had lower generation probabilities than equally common non-associated chains. Because HLA typing was missing for some donors at each locus, association tests included only the typed subset. Most TCR sequences were observed very rarely across donors, whereas some public TCRs were present in many individuals. In the study, 150 to 200 TCR beta chains were listed as associated with cytomegalovirus. CMV serostatus was the only immune exposure information available for the cohort.

This clonotype originated in a man in his thirties or forties in good health and CMV-seropositive. The chain couples TRBV4-1 to TRBJ2-1; a stretch of 14 junction bases matches TRBD2. The source material was PBMCs. CDR3 protein: CASSLTTSGRANEQFF. The nucleotide sequence is given as TGCGCCAGCAGCTTAACGACTAGCGGGAGGGCCAATGAGCAGTTCTTC.